One and the same sample provided the 19 T cell receptor beta chains below, sequenced in a study of spatial heterogeneity in lung cancer. Each CDR3 protein is one row after TCRdb ran MiXCR on the 5' RACE reads. Seen here are around 10,000 distinct CDR3 sequences, around 3.4% observed once, and the top ten hold around 50%. The sample's time point: sample taken at primary tumor resection. This material consisted of PBMCs, taken at surgery. Every receptor here comes from a female donor with early-stage non-small cell lung cancer.

Within the sample, this clonotype is large. The chain joins TRBV10-3 to TRBJ2-5, with 7 bases identical to TRBD1. The CDR3 is 14 residues long. Germline CDR1 ENHRY, CDR2 SYGVKD. The ends lost 3 bases at V and 5 bases at J; junction bases unmatched: 6. The CDR3 loop is CAISEADRRETQYF. CDR3 nucleotides: TGTGCCATCAGTGAAGCGGACAGGAGGGAGACCCAGTACTTC.

For this clonotype: A much larger clone lies a single base off, so this may be a read error. J is TRBJ2-7 and V is TRBV18; D is uncertain. Germline assignment: CDR1 KGHSH and CDR2 LQKENI. With 0 bases removed from V and 3 bases from J, the gap between germline ends came to 9 bases. CDR3 length: 14 amino acids. CDR3 in amino acids: CASSPPNRNYEQYF. The DNA for the CDR3 is TGTGCCAGCTCACCACCGAATAGAAACTACGAGCAGTACTTC.

This clonotype occurred a few times. V usage is TRBV12-3 or TRBV12-4 and J usage is TRBJ1-6, with TRBD1 as a possible D gene (5 bases). This CDR3 contains 14 residues. V lost 5 bases, J lost 7 bases, and 12 bases lay in between. The CDR3 DNA sequence: TGTGCCAGCAGTCCACTCGGGGGGAATTCACCCCTCCACTTT. Residues: CASSPLGGNSPLHF.

This clonotype came up many times. V gene TRBV4-3 combines with J gene TRBJ1-2; maybe TRBD1 (6 bases). V lost 0 bases and J 8 bases, leaving 16 bases between the germline ends. Germline CDR1 is LGHNA and CDR2 is YSLEER. The CDR3 runs to 15 residues. For the CDR3, the DNA is TGCGCCAGCAGCCAAGAACTGCAGGGGAGAGGCGGCTACACCTTC. The encoded protein is CASSQELQGRGGYTF.

In this sample, this clonotype is medium-sized. The chain combines TRBV29-1 with TRBJ2-2, with TRBD1 matching over 8 bases. This CDR3 has 15 amino acids. CDR1 and CDR2 from the germline V gene are SQVTM and ANQGSEA. V gave up 3 bases and J gave up 0 bases; unmatched junction bases: 3. This CDR3 is CSVDPGGANTGELFF. In DNA form, the CDR3 reads TGCAGCGTTGACCCAGGGGGCGCGAACACCGGGGAGCTGTTTTTT.

This clonotype was counted ten times or more. The J gene is TRBJ2-7, the V gene TRBV19; D remains ambiguous. V was shortened by 4 bases and J by 4 bases, with 20 bases between the two germline ends. The CDR3 is made up of 16 amino acids. The germline V gene has CDR1 LNHDA and CDR2 SQIVND (reference sequence). In DNA, the CDR3 is TGTGCCAGTAGTACCCGGACGGACGTTATACCGTACGAGCAGTACTTC. Translating gives CASSTRTDVIPYEQYF.

This clonotype was picked up many times. This chain links TRBV18 with TRBJ2-3, with TRBD2 identical over 8 bases. Germline V gene lookup returns CDR1 KGHSH and CDR2 LQKENI. J was trimmed by 6 bases and V by 3 bases; bases with no gene match: 8. CDR3 length: 15 residues. The CDR3: CASSPRGGGHDTQYF. Written as DNA, the CDR3 is TGTGCCAGCTCACCTCGAGGCGGGGGGCATGATACGCAGTATTTT.

This clonotype has at least ten counts. This chain connects TRBV6-2 or TRBV6-3 to TRBJ1-1; TRBD1 is a possible D gene (6 bases). The CDR3 covers 14 residues. Looked up from germline, CDR1 is MNHEY and CDR2 is SVGEGT. Trimming left V 6 bases short and J 0 bases short, with 11 bases between. In nucleotides, the CDR3 is TGTGCCAGCAGCCGACAGGAGATGAACACTGAAGCTTTCTTT. Protein sequence: CASSRQEMNTEAFF.

This clonotype has ten or more counts. V usage is TRBV5-1 and J usage is TRBJ1-2; 9 bases are a match to TRBD1. The CDR3 is made up of 15 amino acids. V lost 4 bases and J lost 2; bases outside the gene matches: 6. Germline V gives CDR1 SGHRS, CDR2 YFSETQ. CDR3 nucleotides: TGCGCCAGCAGCCTGCGACAGGGGGGCAACTATGGCTACACCTTC. This sequence encodes CASSLRQGGNYGYTF.

This clonotype showed up just a few times. The chain employs TRBV6-5 and TRBJ2-1, with 9 bases identical to TRBD2. Germline CDR1 and CDR2: MNHEY and SVGAGI. Losses at the gene ends were 6 bases for V and 0 bases for J; bases not matched to a gene: 6. This CDR3 comprises 16 residues. The CDR3 nucleotides read TGTGCCAGCAGGATCAGACTAGCGGACTCCTACAATGAGCAGTTCTTC. Protein product: CASRIRLADSYNEQFF.

This clonotype was counted ten times or more. The chain carries TRBV12-3 or TRBV12-4 and TRBJ1-1; D may be TRBD1 (5 bases). The V end lost 6 bases, the J end lost 7 bases, and 18 bases lay between the germline ends. CDR3 length: 14 residues. DNA for the CDR3: TGTGCCAGCAGCCTTGGGGGGAGGGCCGGTGAAGCTTTCTTT. Its protein is CASSLGGRAGEAFF.

The CDR3 spells CASSFGQPGSGELFF. DNA for the CDR3: TGTGCCAGCAGTTTTGGGCAGCCGGGAAGCGGGGAGCTGTTTTTT. The chain joins TRBV12-3 or TRBV12-4 to TRBJ2-2; TRBD2 might be the D (5 bases). V shed 3 bases and J shed 7 bases, with 15 bases lying between them. The CDR3 runs to 15 residues.

This clonotype was seen ten or more times. The rearrangement joins TRBV20-1 to TRBJ2-1, with D possibly being TRBD1 or TRBD2 (5 bases each). V was shortened by 0 bases and J by 0 bases, with 15 bases between the two germline ends. Germline V gene data show CDR1 as DFQATT and CDR2 as SNEGSKA (reference sequence). This CDR3 has 17 residues. The CDR3: CSARDASGRTSYNEQFF. CDR3 nucleotides: TGCAGTGCTAGAGACGCCTCGGGGCGTACCTCCTACAATGAGCAGTTCTTC.

This clonotype was recorded many times. The genes are TRBV18 and TRBJ1-6, with a tentative D call TRBD1 (5 bases). The V end lost 3 bases, the J end lost 7 bases, and 19 bases lay between the germline ends. CDR3 length: 17 amino acids. CDR1 KGHSH and CDR2 LQKENI come from the germline V gene. CDR3 region: CASSPGPSGRGNSPLHF. The CDR3 DNA is TGTGCCAGCTCACCCGGACCCAGCGGCCGGGGGAATTCACCCCTCCACTTT.

This clonotype occurred a few times. The chain employs TRBV25-1 and TRBJ2-1; 8 nucleotides line up with TRBD2. The J segment lost 2 bases and the V segment lost 8 bases, leaving 8 bases of the junction unmatched. Germline values: CDR1 MGHDK, CDR2 SYGVNS. CDR3 length equals 15 residues. CDR3 sequence reads: CASARSGGTYNEQFF. CDR3 DNA: TGTGCCAGCGCCAGGAGCGGGGGTACCTACAATGAGCAGTTCTTC.

This clonotype was detected ten times or more. The V gene is TRBV3-1, the J gene TRBJ2-1; D is unclear. This CDR3 is 12 amino acids long. Trimming cost V 4 bases and J 12 bases, with 13 bases left between them. Germline V gives CDR1 LGHDT, CDR2 YNNKEL (reference sequence). The CDR3 sequence is CASSLIYAVQFF. Here the CDR3 DNA reads TGTGCCAGCAGCCTGATTTACGCAGTGCAGTTCTTC.

This clonotype appeared many times. The J gene is TRBJ2-7, the V gene TRBV6-2 or TRBV6-3; a possible D gene is TRBD2 (6 bases). CDR1 and CDR2 (germline): MNHEY, SVGEGT. Trimming shortened V by 6 bases and J by 5 bases, and 14 bases separated the two germline ends. The CDR3 extends over 13 amino acids. CDR3 loop: CASRASDRDEQYF. The DNA of the CDR3 is TGTGCCAGCAGGGCTAGCGATCGGGACGAGCAGTACTTC.

The chain joins TRBV3-1 to TRBJ2-7; 13 bases agree with TRBD2. Losses at the gene ends were 1 base for V and 3 bases for J; bases not matched to a gene: 6. The germline V gene encodes CDR1 LGHDT and CDR2 YNNKEL (reference sequence). The CDR3 runs 17 residues. The CDR3 sequence is CASSQGAWTSGSYEQYF. CDR3 sequence (DNA): TGTGCCAGCAGCCAAGGAGCTTGGACTAGCGGGAGCTACGAGCAGTACTTC.

The sample holds a few counts of this clonotype. The rearrangement uses TRBV6-2 or TRBV6-3 and TRBJ2-7; 7 bases are a match to TRBD2. The germline V gene has CDR1 MNHEY and CDR2 SVGEGT. V shed 7 bases, J shed 6 bases, and the junction held 9 bases outside the gene matches. The CDR3 sequence is 13 residues long. CDR3 residues: CASNLRWGGEQYF. The DNA for the CDR3 is TGTGCCAGCAACTTGCGTTGGGGGGGCGAGCAGTACTTC.